This TCR beta chain appears in the sequencing data of a study of identical twins. The CDR3 consists of 15 residues. This clonotype turned up a few times. Antigen specificity is unknown. TCRdb analysed the 5' RACE reads with MiXCR anew, one entry per CDR3 protein. The sample carries roughly 1,500,000 distinct CDR3 sequences, about 32% recorded once. Study-wide results and limits: Recombination models fit unrelated individuals' TCR alpha sharing but underestimated twins'.

This TCR derives from a newborn girl in good health. The specimen was cord blood. J is TRBJ1-1 and V is TRBV21-1; TRBD1, the table's D call, was not compared with the DNA. TRBV21-1 is flagged as a pseudogene. CDR3 amino acids: CASSKSPGTPYEAFF. As DNA, the CDR3 is TGTGCCAGCAGCAAGTCCCCCGGGACACCCTATGAAGCTTTCTTT.